This T cell receptor beta chain was captured in a study of CD8+CD57+ T cells in acquired aplastic anemia. About the research overall: Sorted CD4+ plus CD8+ cells gave DNA averaging around 3 ug. About 10 million reads, on average, were obtained for CD4+ cells from healthy donors. Study conclusions and caveats: Comparison of patients with controls identified some 29 shared CD8+ CDR3 sequences.

The germline CDR1 and CDR2 sequences are DFQATT and SNEGSKA (reference sequence). The CDR3 covers 9 residues. The V end was cut by 0 bases, the J end by 8 bases, with 0 bases between. This clonotype was recorded a few times. Its antigen is still unknown. For CDR3 and TCR beta VDJ profiling, genomic DNA was the template used. TCRdb itself ran the reads through MiXCR, one entry per CDR3 protein. This table holds roughly 150,000 distinct CDR3 sequences, approximately 40% found once. The chain combines TRBV20-1 with TRBJ2-3; D remains ambiguous. Sequencing was done on a sample of sorted CD4+, CD8+, or CD8+CD57+ T cells (not recorded which) from PBMCs. The source is a human donor in good health. The CDR3 sequence is CSARDTQYF. The CDR3 DNA reads as TGCAGTGCTAGAGATACGCAGTATTTT.